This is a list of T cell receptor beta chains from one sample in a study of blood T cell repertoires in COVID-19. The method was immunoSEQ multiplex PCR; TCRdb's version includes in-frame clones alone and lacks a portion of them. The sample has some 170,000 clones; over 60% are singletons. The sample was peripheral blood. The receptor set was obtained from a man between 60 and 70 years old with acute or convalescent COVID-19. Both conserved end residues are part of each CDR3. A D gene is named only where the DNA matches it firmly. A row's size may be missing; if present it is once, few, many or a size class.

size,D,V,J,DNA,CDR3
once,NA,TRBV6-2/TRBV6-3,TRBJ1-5,TGTGCCAGCAGTTACCTGGGGGCACGCAATCAGCCCCAGCATTTT,CASSYLGARNQPQHF
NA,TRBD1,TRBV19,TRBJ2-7,TGTGCCAGTAGTGCCTCCGGGACAGCCTACGAGCAGTACTTC,CASSASGTAYEQYF
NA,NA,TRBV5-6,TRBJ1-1,TGTGCCAGCAGCTTGAGTTACAGTGAAGCTTTCTTT,CASSLSYSEAFF
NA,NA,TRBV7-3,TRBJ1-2,TGTGCCAGCAGCTTAAGAAATCAGGGCCGAGGCTACACCTTC,CASSLRNQGRGYTF
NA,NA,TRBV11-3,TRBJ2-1,TGTGCCAGCAGCTTCTCCCGGGATCGGGACAATGAGCAGTTCTTC,CASSFSRDRDNEQFF
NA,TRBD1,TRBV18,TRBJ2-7,TGTGCCAGCTCACCTGCCCTCGGACAGGGGTACGAGCAGTACTTC,CASSPALGQGYEQYF
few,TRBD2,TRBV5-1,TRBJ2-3,TGCGCCAGCAGCCGCACACCTAGCGGGGGGGCCGGCACAGATACGCAGTATTTT,CASSRTPSGGAGTDTQYF
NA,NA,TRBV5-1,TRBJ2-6,TGCGCCAGCAGCACCCGCGCCCTCGGTGGCTCTGGGGCCAACGTCCTGACTTTC,CASSTRALGGSGANVLTF
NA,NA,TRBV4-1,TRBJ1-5,TGCGCCAGCAGCCCCGATTCAGGCGGGGTTCACCAGCCCCAGCATTTT,CASSPDSGGVHQPQHF
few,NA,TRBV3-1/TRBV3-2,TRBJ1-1,TGTGCCAGCAGCCAAGAACGGGGAACCCTTGAAGCTTTCTTT,CASSQERGTLEAFF
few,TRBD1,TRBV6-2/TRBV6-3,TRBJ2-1,TGTGCCAGCAGTTCCCGGGACAGGGGCGCCTACAATGAGCAGTTCTTC,CASSSRDRGAYNEQFF
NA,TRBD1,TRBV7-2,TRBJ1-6,TGTGCCAGCAGCTTGGGACAGATGAATTCACCCCTCCACTTT,CASSLGQMNSPLHF
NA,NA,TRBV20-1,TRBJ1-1,TGCAGTGCTGACAGGACAGCACAAGCTTTCTTT,CSADRTAQAFF
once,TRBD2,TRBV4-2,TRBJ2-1,TGTGCCAGCAGCCAACTCCTAGCGGGGGTTTACAATGAGCAGTTCTTC,CASSQLLAGVYNEQFF
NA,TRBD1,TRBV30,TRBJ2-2,TGTGCCTGGAGTGTTGCTCTCTTCACCCGGGACAGGGTAGGAGACACCGGGGAGCTGTTTTTT,CAWSVALFTRDRVGDTGELFF
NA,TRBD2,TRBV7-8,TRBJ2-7,TGTGCCAGCAGCTTATTAGCGGGGGGGCTTCACGAGCAGTACTTC,CASSLLAGGLHEQYF
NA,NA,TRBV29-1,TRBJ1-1,TGCAGCGTTGTGGAGGGGATGGGCACTGAAGCTTTCTTT,CSVVEGMGTEAFF
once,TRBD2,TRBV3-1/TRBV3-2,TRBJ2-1,TGTGCCAGCAGCCAAGATCCCAGCGGGGGGGTGAATGAGCAGTTCTTC,CASSQDPSGGVNEQFF
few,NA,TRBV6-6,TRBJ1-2,TGTGCCAGCAGTTACTCCGAGAAGGGAGGGTGGAATGGCTACACCTTC,CASSYSEKGGWNGYTF
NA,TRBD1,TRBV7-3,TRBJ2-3,TGTGCCAGCAGCCCCCGACCGGGACAGGGGAAAGATACGCAGTATTTT,CASSPRPGQGKDTQYF
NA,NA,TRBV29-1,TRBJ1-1,TGCAGCGTTGCTCTGGGCTTGGGCACTGAAGCTTTCTTT,CSVALGLGTEAFF
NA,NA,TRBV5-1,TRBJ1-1,TGCGCCAGCAGCTACAGGCGCTGGGACACTGAAGCTTTCTTT,CASSYRRWDTEAFF
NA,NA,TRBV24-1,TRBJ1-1,TGTGCCACCAGTACAGGGCCGAACACTGAAGCTTTCTTT,CATSTGPNTEAFF
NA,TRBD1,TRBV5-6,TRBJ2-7,TGTGCCAGCAGCTCGGGGACAGGGGGCGTCGAGCAGTACTTC,CASSSGTGGVEQYF
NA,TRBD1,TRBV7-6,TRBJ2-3,TGTGCCAGCAGCGCTCAGGGGGCAACCGATACGCAGTATTTT,CASSAQGATDTQYF
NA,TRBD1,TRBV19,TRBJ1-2,TGTGCCAGTAGTTCTTGGACAGGGCAAGGCTACACCTTC,CASSSWTGQGYTF
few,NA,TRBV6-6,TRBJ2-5,TGTGCCAGCAGTTATGGGGGAGGAGCCCGACAAGAGACCCAGTACTTC,CASSYGGGARQETQYF
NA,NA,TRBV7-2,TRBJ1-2,TGTGCCAGCAGCTTAGGGACACGCGCGCCTGGCTACACCTTC,CASSLGTRAPGYTF
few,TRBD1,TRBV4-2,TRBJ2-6,TGTGCCAGCAGCCAAGGGGACAGACCTAGCTCTGGGGCCAACGTCCTGACTTTC,CASSQGDRPSSGANVLTF
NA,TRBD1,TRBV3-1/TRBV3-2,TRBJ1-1,TGTGCCAGCAGCCTTCCGGGACAGCGGACTGAAGCTTTCTTT,CASSLPGQRTEAFF
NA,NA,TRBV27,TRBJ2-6,TGTGCCAGCAGTTCTCGGGGACTGATCTCTGGGGCCAACGTCCTGACTTTC,CASSSRGLISGANVLTF
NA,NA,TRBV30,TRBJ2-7,TGTGCCGCAGGGGCGCGCGAGCAGTACTTC,CAAGAREQYF
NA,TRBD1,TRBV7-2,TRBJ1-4,TGTGCCAGCAGCGAAACGGGACAGAATAATGAAAAACTGTTTTTT,CASSETGQNNEKLFF
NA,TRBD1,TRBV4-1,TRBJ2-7,TGCGCCAGCAGTCGAACAGGGGGCAGCGCCTACGAGCAGTACTTC,CASSRTGGSAYEQYF
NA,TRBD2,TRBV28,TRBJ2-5,TGTGCCAGCAGGAGGGGACTAGCGGGGGGAGAGACCCAGTACTTC,CASRRGLAGGETQYF
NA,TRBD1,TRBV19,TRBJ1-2,TGTGCCAGTAGCGGGGACAGGGGTGTCTCTGGCTACACCTTC,CASSGDRGVSGYTF
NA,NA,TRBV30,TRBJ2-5,TGTGCCTGGGGACACCTGAAAGAGACCCAGTACTTC,CAWGHLKETQYF
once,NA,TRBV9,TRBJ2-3,TGTGCCAGCAGCGTACCCACTGACGGGGATACGCAGTATTTT,CASSVPTDGDTQYF
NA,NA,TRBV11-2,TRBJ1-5,TGTGCCAGCAGCTTAGGGGGGGACCAGCCCCAGCATTTT,CASSLGGDQPQHF
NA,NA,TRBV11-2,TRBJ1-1,TGTGCCAGCAGCTTAGATTTGCGTGGCACTGAAGCTTTCTTT,CASSLDLRGTEAFF
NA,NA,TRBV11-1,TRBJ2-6,TGTGCCAGCAGCCCAACCCTGAGCTCTGGGGCCAACGTCCTGACTTTC,CASSPTLSSGANVLTF
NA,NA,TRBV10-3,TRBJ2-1,TGTGCCATCAGTGATTCTAGCGTCTTCGGGCAGTTCTTC,CAISDSSVFGQFF
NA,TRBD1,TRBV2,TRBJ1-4,TGTGCCAGCAGAAGACAGGGAGGTAATGAAAAACTGTTTTTT,CASRRQGGNEKLFF
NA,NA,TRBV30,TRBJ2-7,TGTGCCTGGAGGGGGAGGGGGAAGGTCGAGCAGTACTTC,CAWRGRGKVEQYF
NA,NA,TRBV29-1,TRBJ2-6,TGCAGCGTTGAAGATGATTTTGCGTACGCTGGGGCCAACGTCCTGACTTTC,CSVEDDFAYAGANVLTF
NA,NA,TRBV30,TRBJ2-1,TGTGCCTGGAGTGTAGGGCAGGGGACCGATGAGCAGTTCTTC,CAWSVGQGTDEQFF
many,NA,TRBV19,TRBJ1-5,TGTGCCAGTAGAAGAGGGAACCAGCCCCAGCATTTT,CASRRGNQPQHF
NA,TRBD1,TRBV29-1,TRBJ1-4,TGCAGCGCCTCCGGACAGGGGGCACGGGAAAAACTGTTTTTT,CSASGQGAREKLFF
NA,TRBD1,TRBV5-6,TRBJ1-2,TGTGCCAGCAGCTTTAACAGGGGCGGCTACACCTTC,CASSFNRGGYTF
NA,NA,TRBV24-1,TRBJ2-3,TGTGCCACCAGTGATTCTGATACGCAGTATTTT,CATSDSDTQYF
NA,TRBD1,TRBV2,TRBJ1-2,TGTGCCAGCAGTGATCCTAGACAGGGATTGGATGGCTACACCTTC,CASSDPRQGLDGYTF
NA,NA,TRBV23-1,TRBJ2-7,TGCGCCAGCAGTCAATCGCCAGGCTACGAGCAGTACTTC,CASSQSPGYEQYF
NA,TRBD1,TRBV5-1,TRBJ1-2,TGCGCCAGCAGCCAGACCGGACAGGGGGCAAATGGCTACACCTTC,CASSQTGQGANGYTF
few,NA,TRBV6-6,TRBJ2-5,TGTGCCAGCAGTTCCCACAGGGAAGAGACCCAGTACTTC,CASSSHREETQYF
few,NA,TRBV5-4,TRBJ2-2,TGTGCCAGCAGCTCGGACACCGCGAACACCGGGGAGCTGTTTTTT,CASSSDTANTGELFF
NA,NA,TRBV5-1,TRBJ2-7,TGCGCCAGCAGTCAAACAGCTACCTACGAGCAGTACTTC,CASSQTATYEQYF
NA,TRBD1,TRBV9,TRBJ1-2,TGTGCCAGCAGCCCAGGGGACAGTCTGGGCTACACCTTC,CASSPGDSLGYTF
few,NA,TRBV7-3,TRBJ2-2,TGTGCCAGCAGCTTAGGAGGGATGAACACCGGGGAGCTGTTTTTT,CASSLGGMNTGELFF
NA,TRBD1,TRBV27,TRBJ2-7,TGTGCCAGCAGTTCCAGGACAGGGCCCTACGAGCAGTACTTC,CASSSRTGPYEQYF
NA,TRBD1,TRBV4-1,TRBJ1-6,TGCGCCAGCAGCCAAGAAGTCCCAGGGACAGGTTCACCCCTCCACTTT,CASSQEVPGTGSPLHF